What follows describes a single T cell receptor beta chain. J lost 0 bases, V lost 3 bases, and 3 bases had no gene match. CDR3 length: 16 residues. Germline lookup yields CDR1 SGHTS and CDR2 YDEGEE. The data originate from a study of cytomegalovirus exposure and HLA in healthy donors. PCR involved 60 Vbeta and 13 Jbeta primers. Profiling relied on immunoSEQ multiplex PCR, and the TCRdb table lists in-frame clones only, not all of them. Of 110,000 to 150,000 clones in the sample, about 76% were seen once. This receptor was taken from a man between 18 and 35 years old in good health and CMV-seronegative. The chain has TRBV5-8 and TRBJ2-5, with 12 nucleotides matching TRBD2. Specimen: PBMCs. CDR3 nucleotides: TGTGCCAGCAGCTCCACTAGCGGGGGGTACCAAGAGACCCAGTACTTC. Encoded protein: CASSSTSGGYQETQYF.